This T cell receptor beta chain emerged from a study of T cells in Graves' hyperthyroidism and ophthalmopathy. Regions amplified from RNA transcripts were the TCR beta CDR3 regions. Initially, a first-round RT-PCR of the TCR CDR3 employed the HTBI primer set. Via MiXCR, TCRdb re-called the multiplex PCR reads, giving one row per CDR3 protein. There are about half a million distinct CDR3 sequences in the sample; roughly 16% occur only once, and around 28% lies in the top ten. CDR1 is SGDLS, CDR2 YYNGEE, per germline. Trimming at V came to 0 bases and at J to 4 bases, leaving 1 base not matched to a gene. The CDR3 consists of 14 residues.

The chain has TRBV9 and TRBJ2-7; 10 nucleotides match TRBD2. The sample taken for sequencing was blood. This sequence originates from a woman aged 30 to 39 with Graves' ophthalmopathy. This chain's CDR3 is CASSVASGRYEQYF. The CDR3 DNA is TGTGCCAGCAGCGTAGCTAGCGGGAGATACGAGCAGTACTTC.